This T cell receptor (beta chain) was captured in a study of post-analysis software for immune sequencing data. Study overall: The disease courses covered relapsing-remitting, secondary progressive and progressive-relapsing multiple sclerosis.

Unique-molecular-identifier-tagged TCR beta cDNA libraries were used. Out of roughly 1 to 11 million T cells, a few hundred thousand cDNA molecules were generated. TCRdb recomputed calls from the PCR reads with MiXCR, one row per CDR3 protein. The data hold roughly 600,000 distinct CDR3 sequences, with 40% to 50% observed a single time. Of note for this clonotype: Its specificity is not known.

Findings and limits, study-wide: Strong co-clustering by F measure was evident for samples that had been prepared in the same batch. Controls had lower frequencies than patients of 4 or 5 TRBV segments, which included TRBV5-6, TRBV5-1 and TRBV20-1. Versus controls, multiple sclerosis patients showed significantly lower diversity (normalized Chao1).

Germline CDR1 and CDR2: MNHNY and SVGAGI (reference sequence). CDR3 size: 16 residues. The chain couples TRBV6-6 to TRBJ2-4; 11 nucleotides align to TRBD2. The J call is in doubt because the DNA end fits TRBJ2-7 better. What was sequenced was blood. This TCR derives from a girl aged 10 to 17 with multiple sclerosis. The CDR3: CASSGYSGTSGHEQYF. DNA for the CDR3: TGTGCCAGCAGTGGATACTCCGGGACTAGCGGCCACGAGCAGTACTTC.